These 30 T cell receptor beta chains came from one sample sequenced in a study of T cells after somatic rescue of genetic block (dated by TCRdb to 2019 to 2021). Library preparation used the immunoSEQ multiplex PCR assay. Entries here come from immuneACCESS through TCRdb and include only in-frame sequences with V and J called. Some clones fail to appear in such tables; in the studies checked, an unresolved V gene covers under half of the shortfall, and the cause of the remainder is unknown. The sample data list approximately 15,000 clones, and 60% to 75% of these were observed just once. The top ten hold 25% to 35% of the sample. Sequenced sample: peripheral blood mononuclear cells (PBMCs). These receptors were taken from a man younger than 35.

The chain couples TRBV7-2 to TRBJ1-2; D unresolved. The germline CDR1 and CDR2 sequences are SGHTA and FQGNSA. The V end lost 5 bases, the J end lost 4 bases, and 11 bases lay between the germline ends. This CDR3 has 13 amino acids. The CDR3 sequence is CASSPRRIYGYTF. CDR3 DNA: TGTGCCAGCAGCCCGCGACGGATCTATGGCTACACCTTC.

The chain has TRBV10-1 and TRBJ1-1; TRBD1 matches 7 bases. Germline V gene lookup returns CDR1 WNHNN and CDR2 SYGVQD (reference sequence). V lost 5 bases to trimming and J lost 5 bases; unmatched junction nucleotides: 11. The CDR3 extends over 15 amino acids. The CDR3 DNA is TGCGCCAGCAGTCGGAGGAGGCAGGGGGGAACTGAAGCTTTCTTT. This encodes CASSRRRQGGTEAFF.

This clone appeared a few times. The CDR3 nucleotides are TGTGCCAGCAGCGTACTTCGGGGACAGGGATCGGAGGAAGCTTTCTTT. This codes for CASSVLRGQGSEEAFF. J is TRBJ1-1 and V is TRBV9; 9 bases line up with TRBD1. This CDR3 spans 16 amino acids. CDR1 and CDR2 (germline): SGDLS, YYNGEE. V gave up 1 base and J gave up 8 bases; unmatched junction bases: 12.

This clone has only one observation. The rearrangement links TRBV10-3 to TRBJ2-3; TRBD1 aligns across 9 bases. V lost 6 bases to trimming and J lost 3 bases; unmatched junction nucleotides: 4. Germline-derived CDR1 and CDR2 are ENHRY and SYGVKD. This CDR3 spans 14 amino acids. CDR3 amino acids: CAISGQGRTDTQYF. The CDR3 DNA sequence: TGTGCCATCAGCGGACAGGGGAGGACAGATACGCAGTATTTT.

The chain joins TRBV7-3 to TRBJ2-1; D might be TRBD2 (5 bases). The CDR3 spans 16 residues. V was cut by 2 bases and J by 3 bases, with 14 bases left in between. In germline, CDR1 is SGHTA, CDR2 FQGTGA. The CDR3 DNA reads TGTGCCAGCAGCTTAGGAGGTGGTTTGGGCTACAATGAGCAGTTCTTC. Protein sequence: CASSLGGGLGYNEQFF.

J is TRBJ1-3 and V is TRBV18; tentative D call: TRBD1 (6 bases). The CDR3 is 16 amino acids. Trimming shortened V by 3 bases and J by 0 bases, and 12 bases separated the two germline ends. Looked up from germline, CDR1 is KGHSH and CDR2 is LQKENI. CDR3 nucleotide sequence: TGTGCCAGCTCACCCGCAGGGGTTAGCTCTGGAAACACCATATATTTT. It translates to CASSPAGVSSGNTIYF. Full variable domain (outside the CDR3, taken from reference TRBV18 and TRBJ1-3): NAGVMQNPRHLVRRRGQEARLRCSPMKGHSHVYWYRQLPEEGLKFMVYLQKENIIDESGMPKERFSAEFPKEGPSILRIQQVVRGDSAAYFCASSPAGVSSGNTIYFGEGSWLTVV.

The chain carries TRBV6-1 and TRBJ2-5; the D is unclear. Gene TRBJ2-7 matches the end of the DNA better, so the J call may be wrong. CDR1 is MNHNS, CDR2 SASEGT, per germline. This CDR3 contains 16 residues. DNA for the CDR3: TGTGCCAGCAGTGAAGCCCTTATGGCAAGGTCCTACGAGCAGTACTTC. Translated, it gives CASSEALMARSYEQYF.

In DNA form, the CDR3 reads TGTGCAAGTCGCTTGAGCTGTGGCGGTGATAAGAAAACGGTGTTTTTT. Its translation is CASRLSCGGDKKTVFF. The genes are TRBV12-2 and TRBJ1-4. TRBV12-2 is a recognized pseudogene. The CDR3 covers 16 residues.

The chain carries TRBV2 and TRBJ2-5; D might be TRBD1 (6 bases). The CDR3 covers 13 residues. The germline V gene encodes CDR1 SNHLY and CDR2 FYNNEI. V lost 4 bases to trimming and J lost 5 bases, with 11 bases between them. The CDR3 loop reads CASSVYREETQYF. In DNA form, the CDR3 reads TGTGCCAGCAGTGTCTACAGGGAGGAGACCCAGTACTTC. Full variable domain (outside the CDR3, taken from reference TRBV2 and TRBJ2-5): EPEVTQTPSHQVTQMGQEVILRCVPISNHLYFYWYRQILGQKVEFLVSFYNNEISEKSEIFDDQFSVERPDGSNFTLKIRSTKLEDSAMYFCASSVYREETQYFGPGTRLLVL.

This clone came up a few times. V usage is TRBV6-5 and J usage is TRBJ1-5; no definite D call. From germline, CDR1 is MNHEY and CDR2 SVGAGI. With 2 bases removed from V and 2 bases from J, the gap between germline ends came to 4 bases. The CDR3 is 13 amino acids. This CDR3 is CASSYRGNQPQHF. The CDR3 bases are TGTGCCAGCAGTTACAGGGGCAATCAGCCCCAGCATTTT.

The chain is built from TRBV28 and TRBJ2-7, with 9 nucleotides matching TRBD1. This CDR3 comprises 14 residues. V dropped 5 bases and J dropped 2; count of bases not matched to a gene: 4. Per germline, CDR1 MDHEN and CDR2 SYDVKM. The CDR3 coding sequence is TGTGCCAGCAGTCACAGGGGGCTCCCCTACGAGCAGTACTTC. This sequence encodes CASSHRGLPYEQYF.

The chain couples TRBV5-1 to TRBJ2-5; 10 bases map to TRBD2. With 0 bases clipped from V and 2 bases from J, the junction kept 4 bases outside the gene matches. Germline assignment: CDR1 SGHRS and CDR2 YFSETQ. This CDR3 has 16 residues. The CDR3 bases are TGCGCCAGCAGCTTGGTGACTAGCGGGCCACAAGAGACCCAGTACTTC. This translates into CASSLVTSGPQETQYF.

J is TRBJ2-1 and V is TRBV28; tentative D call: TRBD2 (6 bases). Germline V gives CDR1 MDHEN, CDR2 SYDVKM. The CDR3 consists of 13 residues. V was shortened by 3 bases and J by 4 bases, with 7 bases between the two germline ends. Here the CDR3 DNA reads TGTGCCAGCAGTTTGGGGACTTACAATGAGCAGTTCTTC. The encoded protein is CASSLGTYNEQFF. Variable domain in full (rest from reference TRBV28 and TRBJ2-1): DVKVTQSSRYLVKRTGEKVFLECVQDMDHENMFWYRQDPGLGLRLIYFSYDVKMKEKGDIPEGYSVSREKKERFSLILESASTNQTSMYLCASSLGTYNEQFFGPGTRLTVL.

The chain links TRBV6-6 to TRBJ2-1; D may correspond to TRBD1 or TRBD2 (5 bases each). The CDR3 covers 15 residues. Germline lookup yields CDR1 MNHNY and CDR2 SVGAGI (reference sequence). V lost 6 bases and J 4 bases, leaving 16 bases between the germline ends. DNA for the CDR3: TGTGCCAGCAGCCTAGAGGGGCTGCAATACAATGAGCAGTTCTTC. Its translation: CASSLEGLQYNEQFF.

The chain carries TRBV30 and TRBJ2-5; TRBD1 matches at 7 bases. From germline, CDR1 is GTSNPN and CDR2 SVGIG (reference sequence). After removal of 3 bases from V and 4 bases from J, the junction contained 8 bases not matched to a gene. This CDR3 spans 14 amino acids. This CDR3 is CAWSPKGAGETQYF. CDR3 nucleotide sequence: TGTGCCTGGAGCCCGAAGGGGGCGGGAGAGACCCAGTACTTC.

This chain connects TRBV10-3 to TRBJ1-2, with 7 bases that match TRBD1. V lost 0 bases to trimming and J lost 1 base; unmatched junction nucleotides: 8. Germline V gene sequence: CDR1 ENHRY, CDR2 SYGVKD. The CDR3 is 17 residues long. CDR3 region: CAISESIAGGLNYGYTF. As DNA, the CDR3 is TGTGCCATCAGTGAGTCGATTGCAGGGGGTCTTAACTATGGCTACACCTTC.

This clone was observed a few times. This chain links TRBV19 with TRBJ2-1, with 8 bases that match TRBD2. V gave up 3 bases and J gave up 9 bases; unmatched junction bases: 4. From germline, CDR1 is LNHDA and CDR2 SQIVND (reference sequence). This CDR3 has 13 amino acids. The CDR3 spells CASSILTSGEQFF. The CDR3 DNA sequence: TGTGCCAGTAGTATTCTCACTAGCGGTGAGCAGTTCTTC.

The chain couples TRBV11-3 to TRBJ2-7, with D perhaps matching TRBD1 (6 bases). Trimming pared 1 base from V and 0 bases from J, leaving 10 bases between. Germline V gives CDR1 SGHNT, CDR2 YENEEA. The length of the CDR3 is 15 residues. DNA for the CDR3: TGTGCCAGCAGCTTAGGAGGGGGAGACTCCTACGAGCAGTACTTC. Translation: CASSLGGGDSYEQYF. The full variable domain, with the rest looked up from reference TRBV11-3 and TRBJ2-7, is EAGVVQSPRYKIIEKKQPVAFWCNPISGHNTLYWYLQNLGQGPELLIRYENEEAVDDSQLPKDRFSAERLKGVDSTLKIQPAELGDSAVYLCASSLGGGDSYEQYFGPGTRLTVT.

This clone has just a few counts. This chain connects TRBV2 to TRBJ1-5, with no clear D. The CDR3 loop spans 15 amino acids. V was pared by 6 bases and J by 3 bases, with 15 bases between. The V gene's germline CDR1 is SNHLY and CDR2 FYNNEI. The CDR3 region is CASRTRRTPNQPQHF. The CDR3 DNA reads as TGTGCCAGCAGGACCCGCCGAACTCCCAATCAGCCCCAGCATTTT.

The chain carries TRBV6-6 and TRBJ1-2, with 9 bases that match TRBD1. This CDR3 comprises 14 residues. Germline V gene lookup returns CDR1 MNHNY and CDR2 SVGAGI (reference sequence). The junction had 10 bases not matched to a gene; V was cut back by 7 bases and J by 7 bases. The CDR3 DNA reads TGTGCCAGCAAATGGACAGGGGATAAAGGTGGCTACACCTTC. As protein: CASKWTGDKGGYTF.

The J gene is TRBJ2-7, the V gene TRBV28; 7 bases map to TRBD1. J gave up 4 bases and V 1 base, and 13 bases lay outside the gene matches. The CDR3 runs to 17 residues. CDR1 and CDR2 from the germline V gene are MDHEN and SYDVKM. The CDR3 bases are TGTGCCAGCAGTTTATCCATTGAGGGGGCGCTGATTTACGAGCAGTACTTC. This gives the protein CASSLSIEGALIYEQYF. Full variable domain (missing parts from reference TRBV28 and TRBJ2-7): DVKVTQSSRYLVKRTGEKVFLECVQDMDHENMFWYRQDPGLGLRLIYFSYDVKMKEKGDIPEGYSVSREKKERFSLILESASTNQTSMYLCASSLSIEGALIYEQYFGPGTRLTVT.

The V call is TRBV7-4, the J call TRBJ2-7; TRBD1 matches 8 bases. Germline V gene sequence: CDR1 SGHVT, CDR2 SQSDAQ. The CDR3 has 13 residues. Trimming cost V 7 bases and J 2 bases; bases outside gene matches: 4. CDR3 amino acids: CASNMDRAYEQYF. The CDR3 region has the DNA TGTGCCAGCAATATGGACAGGGCCTACGAGCAGTACTTC.

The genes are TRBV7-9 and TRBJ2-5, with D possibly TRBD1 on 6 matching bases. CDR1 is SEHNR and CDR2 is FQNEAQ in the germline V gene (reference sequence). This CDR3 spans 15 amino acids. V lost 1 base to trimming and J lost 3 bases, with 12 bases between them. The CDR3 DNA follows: TGTGCCAGCAGCTTAGTTCCCCGACAGGAAGAGACCCAGTACTTC. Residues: CASSLVPRQEETQYF.

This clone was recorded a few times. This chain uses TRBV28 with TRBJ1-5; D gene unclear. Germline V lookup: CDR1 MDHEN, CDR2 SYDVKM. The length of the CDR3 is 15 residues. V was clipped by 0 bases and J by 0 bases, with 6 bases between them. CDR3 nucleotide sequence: TGTGCCAGCAGTTTATGGGGGTATAGCAATCAGCCCCAGCATTTT. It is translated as CASSLWGYSNQPQHF.

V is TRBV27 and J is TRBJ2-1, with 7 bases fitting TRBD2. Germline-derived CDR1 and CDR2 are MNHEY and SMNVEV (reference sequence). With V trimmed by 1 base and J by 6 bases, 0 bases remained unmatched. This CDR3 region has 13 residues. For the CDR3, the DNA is TGTGCCAGCAGTTTATGGGGGGGCAATGAGCAGTTCTTC. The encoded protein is CASSLWGGNEQFF.

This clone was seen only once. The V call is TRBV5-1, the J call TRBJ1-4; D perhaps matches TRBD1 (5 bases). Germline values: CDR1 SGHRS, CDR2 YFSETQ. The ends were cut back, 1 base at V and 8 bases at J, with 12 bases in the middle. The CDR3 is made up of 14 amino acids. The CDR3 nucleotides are TGCGCCAGCAGCTTGTGGGGGGAAATGGAAAAACTGTTTTTT. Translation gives CASSLWGEMEKLFF.

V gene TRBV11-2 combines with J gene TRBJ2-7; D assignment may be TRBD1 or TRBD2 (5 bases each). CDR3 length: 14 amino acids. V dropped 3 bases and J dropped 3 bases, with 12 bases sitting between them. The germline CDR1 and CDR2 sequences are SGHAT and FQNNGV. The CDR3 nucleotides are TGTGCCAGCAGCTTCCCGGGACCAAACTACGAGCAGTACTTC. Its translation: CASSFPGPNYEQYF.

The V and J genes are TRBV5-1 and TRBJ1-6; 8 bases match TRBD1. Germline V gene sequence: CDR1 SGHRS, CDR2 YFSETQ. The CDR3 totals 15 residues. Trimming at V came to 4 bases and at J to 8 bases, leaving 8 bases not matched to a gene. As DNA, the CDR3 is TGCGCCAGCAGCAACGGTGGACAGGGTTATTCACCCCTCCACTTT. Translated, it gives CASSNGGQGYSPLHF.

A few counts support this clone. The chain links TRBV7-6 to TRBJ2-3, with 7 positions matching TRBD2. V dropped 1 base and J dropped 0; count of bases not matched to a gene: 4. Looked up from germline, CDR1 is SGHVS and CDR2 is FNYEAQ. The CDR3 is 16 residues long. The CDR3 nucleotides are TGTGCCAGCAGCTTAGGGGCCGGGGGGAGCACAGATACGCAGTATTTT. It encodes CASSLGAGGSTDTQYF.

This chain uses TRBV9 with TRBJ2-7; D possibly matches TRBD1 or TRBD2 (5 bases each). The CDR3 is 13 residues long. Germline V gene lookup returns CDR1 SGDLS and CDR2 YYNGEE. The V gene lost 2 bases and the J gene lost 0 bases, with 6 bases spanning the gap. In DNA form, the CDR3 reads TGTGCCAGCAGCGTCGGGACCTCCTACGAGCAGTACTTC. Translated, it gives CASSVGTSYEQYF.